This T cell receptor (beta chain) was documented in a study of shared clonotypes between healthy human individuals. Looking at the study overall: Three CD4 naive, three CD4 memory, two CD8 naive and one CD8 memory plate were used per donor.

All the donors were Caucasian adults who lived in Nashville, Tennessee. Study-level results: Shared clonotypes: 4.5% to 6% naive CD4, around 3.7% naive CD8, 2.3% memory CD4, 0.35% to 0.5% memory CD8.

Libraries were prepared by immunoSEQ multiplex PCR; TCRdb keeps only in-frame clonotypes and omits some of them. The repertoire holds about 2.3 million clones, with roughly 92% as singletons. In regard to this clone: Its target is unknown.

The source of this sequence is a man between 18 and 29 years old in good health. Some clones in this sample may be carry-over from other donors' samples. What was sequenced was naive CD4+ T cells from PBMCs. Specified subset: CD45RA+ positively selected.

The CDR3 is CASSFDRQGGVREEQYF. The CDR3 DNA is TGCGCCAGCAGCTTTGACCGACAGGGCGGGGTGCGAGAAGAGCAGTACTTC. This rearrangement joins TRBV5-1 to TRBJ2-7; tentatively, D is TRBD1 (7 bases). Trimming cost V 2 bases and J 7 bases, with 25 bases left between them. The CDR3 totals 17 residues. The V gene's germline CDR1 is SGHRS and CDR2 YFSETQ.